This is a list of T cell receptor beta chains from one sample in a study of tumor-infiltrating lymphocytes in primary liver carcinoma. TCRdb called the multiplex PCR reads again in MiXCR, with one record for every CDR3 protein. The data contain about 64,000 distinct CDR3 sequences, 71% of them singletons. The sequenced sample was liver tumor tissue from sampling region 4. These receptors came from a man between 35 and 55 years old with primary liver carcinoma and hepatitis B virus infection. Both conserved end residues are trimmed from each CDR3. The size of a clone is reported for some rows only, either as once, few or many, or as a class for expanded clones.

v_gene	j_gene	abundance	CDR3aa
TRBV5-6	TRBJ2-5	.	ASSGPTGTANQEAQY
TRBV10-3	TRBJ2-2	medium-sized	AIRERDDTGELF
TRBV11-2	TRBJ2-2	.	DSSFAGSNTGEPF
TRBV5-4	TRBJ1-2	.	ASSPGGAVDYGYT
TRBV4-3	TRBJ2-2	.	ASSQNTEGDPGELF
TRBV11-2	TRBJ2-1	.	ASRLLKASGTSGKSEQF
TRBV7-9	TRBJ2-5	many	ASSLLTGSQETQY
TRBV18	TRBJ2-7	few	ASSPRGPTLSYEQY
TRBV6-5	TRBJ1-2	.	AGCYGTEARFWDGYT
TRBV12-2	TRBJ2-1	many	ASRPHRGSSRDNEQF
TRBV10-3	TRBJ2-7	.	ANTKRSGLAGGFSYKQY
TRBV7-8	TRBJ2-2	.	ASSFRTSGANTGKPF
TRBV14	TRBJ2-1	.	ASTQAIAGLAGATEQF
TRBV6-2/TRBV6-3	.	.	ASGFVGQGAMDMQH
TRBV5-4	TRBJ2-3	.	AISSGGSTDTQY
TRBV6-1	TRBJ1-3	.	ASNTPGRGRVNTIY
TRBV5-1	TRBJ2-1	.	TSSLGTGSYNEQF
TRBV13	TRBJ1-5	.	ASSLRRQGASNQPQH
TRBV30	TRBJ1-2	few	AWSAGRKGTNGYT
TRBV4-3	TRBJ1-2	.	ASSQDGNYGYT
TRBV5-5	TRBJ1-2	.	ASSYAGYGYT
TRBV12-3/TRBV12-4	TRBJ2-4	.	ASTPPSSLAKNIHY
TRBV25-1	TRBJ2-5	many	ASRSTSGSPRETQY
TRBV11-2	TRBJ2-2	.	ASSPTDTGELF
TRBV11-2	TRBJ2-3	.	ASCASTGTQY
TRBV6-5	TRBJ1-1	.	ASSHTGGQSALCTEAF
TRBV11-2	TRBJ2-2	.	VSSLALGRADTGELF
TRBV14	TRBJ1-1	.	ASSQIVSPLEAF